The clone carrying this T cell receptor (beta chain) was seen ten or more times. What it binds is unknown. These data belong to a study of tumor-infiltrating lymphocytes in primary liver carcinoma. Unsorted whole blood yielded blood RNA, and germline DNA was extracted as well. Reverse transcription of roughly 470 ng total RNA with a constant-region primer produced TCR beta cDNA. Three rounds of nested multiplex PCR with slightly modified ARM-PCR produced TCR beta libraries. MiXCR, run by TCRdb on the multiplex PCR reads, gives a single entry per CDR3 protein. Of about 200,000 distinct CDR3 sequences listed, less than 70% are singletons. Overall study results and limits: The difference in top-250-clone fraction between tumors and blood was significant, favoring tumors (p = 0.039).

Sample: peripheral blood. The receptor was isolated from a woman aged 55-69 years with primary liver carcinoma and hepatitis B virus infection.

DNA of the CDR3: TGCAGCGCTGGGGAGCCGGGACAGGGGACCTCCTACACCTTC. Protein: CSAGEPGQGTSYTF. The chain recombines TRBV29-1 with TRBJ1-2; 10 nucleotides line up with TRBD1. Trimming took 7 bases from V and 10 from J; bases not matched to a gene: 15. This CDR3 has 14 amino acids. Germline-derived CDR1 and CDR2 are SQVTM and ANQGSEA.